This T cell receptor beta chain was recovered during a study of cytomegalovirus exposure and HLA in healthy donors (dated by TCRdb to about 2017). Concerning the study at large: According to an earlier analysis of 550 to 700 of the donors, about 179 million T cells yielded roughly 100 million unique TCR beta sequences and 276 Gb of sequence data. All discovery cohort repertoires had been generated on a single sequencing platform. Rather than using new phenotypic data, the later analysis identified candidate immune exposures from TCR beta sequences and from how often those sequences occurred across donors. The study combined high-throughput TCR immunosequencing, statistical association of individual TCRs with disease status, and machine learning to predict cytomegalovirus infection status. The study aimed to test whether cataloging public T cell receptors could reveal signatures of past pathogen exposure. In a later analysis, previously published TCR beta repertoires from 670 or so donors were re-analyzed and high-resolution HLA genotyping was added so that TCR occurrence patterns could be studied. Because of strong linkage in the cohort, roughly five DR-DQ haplotypes were treated as single units for association and clustering. Among some 400 genotyped donors of the cohort, an average of approximately 240,000 unique TCR beta nucleotide sequences were sequenced per donor, approximately 20% of them non-productive. Genome-wide SNP genotypes for about 65% of the 666 donors were used in a later genetic analysis, which treated that subset as a discovery cohort. The number of donors typed differed by locus, with about 629-640 for A, B, C, DRB1 and DQB1, 522 for DQA1, some 570 for DPA1, and over 400 for DPB1. Donor age, sex, ethnicity and CMV serostatus were compiled alongside the repertoire data. In an earlier analysis of 550 to 700 of the donors, high-throughput TCR beta sequencing was used to judge whether each TCR beta V gene segment behaved as functional or pseudogenic. Class I and class II HLA loci were covered by the typing at four-digit resolution. The genetic ancestry cluster associated with self-reported Caucasian donors included roughly four fifths of the roughly 410 genotyped donors. Around 330 gigabases of sequencing data and 75 million to 85 million unique TCR sequences made up an early release that covered 640 HLA-typed donors. Using immunosequencing, the study profiled T cell repertoires from around 680 subjects and related those repertoires to cytomegalovirus serostatus. In addition to the first cohort of roughly 670 subjects, a separate validation cohort of approximately 130 different subjects was used.

The V end loses 3 bases and the J end loses 0 bases, and a stretch of 10 bases separates them. CDR1 and CDR2 are drawn from the germline V gene: SGHDT, YYEEEE. Its CDR3 holds 15 amino acids, cysteine through phenylalanine. Only CDR3 DNA remains: 45 bases, in frame from the first base. As regards this clone: Its antigen specificity is not known. No quality values exist for individual bases; no much larger clone is one base distant.

In total, roughly 670 healthy bone marrow donors made up the cohort. At the time of sampling, every cohort member was nominally healthy, though immune exposures that went unrecorded were likely present. The donor tested CMV seropositive and was one of the 289 seropositive cohort members. Every donor gave a peripheral blood sample, and the peripheral blood mononuclear cells from that sample were used for TCR beta sequencing. Genomic DNA extraction from the blood cell samples was performed with the Qiagen DNeasy Blood Extraction Kit. Paper-wide results and their limitations: According to a later analysis, most CMV-associated TCR beta chains appeared to be HLA-restricted, and the HLA associations seemed to be driven largely by CMV exposure. According to a later analysis, TCR association rates differed among HLA loci, with DRB1 alleles showing the most associated TCRs and HLA-C alleles showing the fewest. Most TCR sequences were seen in very few donors, while some public TCRs were found in many individuals. Seventeen rarely observed V segments, including chromosome 9 orphons, were excluded from the earlier analysis of several hundred of the donors because counts were too low. The authors suggested that the approach could potentially be generalized to other disease states and immunological phenotypes. Broadly in line with IMGT annotations, most TCR beta V segments showed up in productive rearrangements about 90% or about 30% of the time in an earlier analysis of around 550 of the donors. A further reported finding was that TCR beta sequences accurately predicted the HLA-A and HLA-B alleles for most subjects in the first cohort. Presence/absence analyses assumed roughly uniform sequencing depth across donors, an assumption that may not hold. Because HLA typing was missing for some donors at each locus, association tests included only the typed subset. Linkage disequilibrium might explain the correlated functional status among segregating V segments, but an unknown experimental factor could not be ruled out. Strong co-occurrence of HLA alleles, especially DR and DQ, made assigning TCR associations to individual alleles difficult. In this cohort, only TCR beta chains were sequenced, and detectable features were limited by the absence of alpha or paired-chain data. A later genetic analysis associated a missense DCLRE1C variant with V-gene and J-gene trimming of TCR beta chains, and an independent cohort replicated the association. A later analysis associated 15,000 to 20,000 TCR beta sequences with specific HLA alleles at a false discovery rate of 0.05. According to a later analysis, parvovirus B19, influenza, CMV and Epstein-Barr virus appeared linked to several top co-occurrence clusters. The only immune exposure information available for the cohort was CMV serostatus. In a later genetic analysis, fewer N-insertions in productive TCRs were reported among donors in an Asian-associated ancestry cluster than the approximately 670-donor mean. Compared with equally common non-associated chains, HLA-associated TCR beta chains in a later analysis were more clonally expanded and had lower generation probabilities. The 87-base-pair reads could not distinguish some IMGT-functional V segments, including TRBV6-2 and TRBV6-3, so those segments were excluded. A total of fewer than 200 TCR beta chains were listed by the study as associated with cytomegalovirus. In vitro tests confirmed that a few of the cytomegalovirus-associated TCR beta chains recognize cytomegalovirus antigens. The classifier was reported to diagnose cytomegalovirus status with high specificity and sensitivity in both the original and validation cohorts. A group of highly shared sequence variants was considered likely to be a technical artifact of the sequencing pipeline.

Library preparation was by the immunoSEQ multiplex PCR assay. The multiplex PCR relied on a mix of 60 forward primers for TCR Vbeta segments and 13 reverse primers for TCR Jbeta segments. Amplification of the CDR3 region of rearranged TCR beta genes was performed with a multiplex PCR assay on genomic DNA. The Illumina HiSeq System was used to sequence the amplified TCR beta libraries as 87-base-pair reads. Regarding the original processing steps: Across the roughly 700 repertoires, a later analysis counted approximately 75 million unique TCR beta chains, around 10 million of which were shared by at least two donors. A nearest-neighbor algorithm error-corrected the raw reads and collapsed the reads into unique sequences, merging closely related sequences to remove PCR and sequencing errors. CDR3 sequences were aligned to IMGT reference sequences to assign V, D and J gene segments. For a sequence to be retained, at least a six-nucleotide match to both a V gene segment and a J gene segment was required. A rearrangement was called productive if the CDR3 had no stop codons and remained in frame with V and J, and every other rearrangement was called non-productive. Following IMGT convention, CDR3 was defined as the stretch from the second conserved V-encoded cysteine to the conserved J-encoded phenylalanine. Sequences without an unambiguous match to a single V gene segment were excluded from the earlier analysis of 450 to 750 of the donors. An earlier analysis of just under 600 of the donors called V segments functional above 56.7% productive rearrangements and segregating when the between-donor standard deviation exceeded 5%. To diagnose cytomegalovirus status from the catalog of TCR beta chain sequences, a statistical classification framework was built. In a later analysis, V and J genes were assigned by comparing TCR nucleotide sequences against IMGT/GENE-DB human TR gene sequences. Using the TCRdist pipeline, a later analysis assigned CDR3 sequences along with most-parsimonious VDJ recombination scenarios. In a later analysis, each TCR beta chain was defined by its CDR3 amino acid sequence together with its V-gene family, and reads lacking a unique V-gene family were excluded. A later analysis removed 550 to 650 highly shared, low-generation-probability nucleotide sequences to deal with suspected cross-contamination and a sequencing artifact. In a later analysis, a clonal expansion index was calculated for each public chain from normalized within-repertoire ranks of inferred template counts. A later analysis computed generation probabilities with a VDJ recombination model fitted to out-of-frame rearrangements, and checked the results against IGoR. In a later analysis, TCR-TCR, TCR-HLA and TCR-CMV co-occurrence was scored with hypergeometric tests, and a repertoire-size bias correction was applied to TCR pairs. In a later analysis, false discovery rates were estimated by permuting HLA or CMV assignments 20 times. In a later analysis, co-occurring TCRs were grouped with DBSCAN, and TCRdist sequence similarity was added when clustering was performed within HLA-allele-positive subsets. Repertoires with fewer than 30,000 or more than 120,000 public chains, plus five repertoires with anomalous nucleotide sharing, were excluded from co-occurrence clustering. This immuneACCESS table, as held by TCRdb, lists in-frame sequences with V and J called but not all clones. Of the missing ones, under half trace to an unresolved V gene in checked studies; the others have no known cause. For V, J and clone size, that table is used; D and trimming come from the DNA. For this sample there are 100,000 to 150,000 clones; about two thirds appear just once. The ten biggest clones cover about 3.9% of the sample.

The chain couples TRBV5-6 to TRBJ2-1; possibly the D gene is TRBD1, per 6 matching bases. Sequencing used PBMCs. This receptor was taken from a man over 45 in good health and CMV-seropositive. The DNA reads as follows: TGTGCCAGCAGCTCGGACAGCTACTCCTACAATGAGCAGTTCTTC. Its product reads: CASSSDSYSYNEQFF.